This TCR beta chain was sequenced during a study of early T cells in non-severe SARS-CoV-2 infection. Whole-study context: Unsorted whole blood bulk RNA was sequenced, with unpaired chains.

Points from the study as a whole: Using VDJdb, the matching emphasized anti-spike CD8 responses while missing private and CD4 specificities.

The TCR library protocol was used to attach unique molecular identifiers. These identifiers were attached to individual cDNA molecules. One entry per CDR3 protein results from TCRdb running MiXCR on the 5' RACE reads. Among around 60,000 distinct CDR3 sequences, around 13% were seen once, and the ten largest hold around 4.3%. This clonotype appeared a few times. What it binds is not known. The sequenced sample consisted of whole blood. This TCR came from an adult who was a healthcare worker with PCR-confirmed SARS-CoV-2 infection or an uninfected control (not recorded which).

The CDR3 is CASTVVSPLHF. CDR3 sequence (DNA): TGTGCCAGCACCGTGGTCTCACCCCTCCACTTT. The chain employs TRBV9 and TRBJ1-6; D not certain. With 6 bases removed from V and 10 bases from J, the gap between germline ends came to 8 bases. Germline CDR1 SGDLS, CDR2 YYNGEE. This CDR3 contains 11 residues.